The 26 T cell receptor beta chains given below trace back to one sample, sequenced in a study of response to subunit inactivated influenza vaccine. From the RT-PCR reads, TCRdb called clonotypes with MiXCR, one entry per CDR3 protein. The data show about 780,000 distinct CDR3 sequences, about 18% seen once. The sample consisted of PBMCs from blood, taken about 5 days after vaccination. These receptors all come from a man aged 45-65 years who received an inactivated influenza vaccine.

The chain has TRBV28 and TRBJ2-7; possibly TRBD1 for D (6 bases). V lost 3 bases and J lost 1, with 22 bases in between. Germline CDR1 MDHEN, CDR2 SYDVKM. The CDR3 runs 18 residues. The CDR3 is CASSFDIFEGVPSYEQYF. DNA for the CDR3: TGTGCCAGCAGTTTTGATATTTTTGAGGGGGTGCCTTCCTACGAGCAGTACTTC.

This chain links TRBV9 with TRBJ2-2, with D unclear. The V gene lost 4 bases and the J gene lost 3 bases, with 16 bases spanning the gap. Germline CDR1 reads SGDLS; CDR2 reads YYNGEE. The CDR3 covers 16 residues. The CDR3 is CASSPGYSRDTGELFF. The CDR3, as DNA: TGTGCCAGCAGCCCGGGCTACAGCCGAGACACCGGGGAGCTGTTTTTT.

This clonotype was recorded at least ten times. The gene calls are TRBV20-1 and TRBJ1-5; D remains unclear. Germline CDR1 and CDR2: DFQATT and SNEGSKA (reference sequence). The CDR3 extends over 14 amino acids. Between the trimmed V and J ends, which lost 1 base and 2 bases, there was a span of 9 bases. This CDR3 is CSARVAGRNQPQHF. CDR3 in DNA: TGCAGTGCTAGAGTGGCAGGCCGCAATCAGCCCCAGCATTTT.

This clonotype has more than one count but fewer than ten. This chain connects TRBV12-3 or TRBV12-4 to TRBJ2-7; TRBD2 might be the D (5 bases). The V gene lost 0 bases and the J gene lost 3 bases, with 9 bases spanning the gap. The CDR3 length is 14 residues. Here the CDR3 reads CASSLAEVSYEQYF. CDR3 DNA sequence: TGTGCCAGCAGTTTAGCGGAGGTCAGCTACGAGCAGTACTTC.

The J gene is TRBJ1-2, the V gene TRBV4-3, with D perhaps TRBD1 (5 bases). Germline-derived CDR1 and CDR2 are LGHNA and YSLEER. V lost 4 bases and J 4 bases, leaving 10 bases between the germline ends. CDR3 length: 13 residues. Here the CDR3 reads CASSRAGTYGYTF. As DNA, the CDR3 is TGCGCCAGCAGCCGCGCAGGGACCTATGGCTACACCTTC.

The DNA for the CDR3 is TGTGCCAGCAGCTTAGTACTCGCGGGAACGGCTAAGGAAGAGACCCAGTACTTC. Its translation is CASSLVLAGTAKEETQYF. V and J are TRBV11-2 and TRBJ2-5; tentative D call: TRBD2 (6 bases). The CDR3 covers 18 residues. Trimming removed 1 base from V and 3 bases from J, with 21 bases in between. Germline V gene lookup returns CDR1 SGHAT and CDR2 FQNNGV.

The J gene is TRBJ2-7, the V gene TRBV12-3 or TRBV12-4, with D perhaps given as TRBD1 or TRBD2 (5 bases each). This CDR3 comprises 13 residues. Trimming stripped 1 base from V and 5 bases from J, with 9 bases between. CDR3 loop: CASSLVGENEQYF. The CDR3 nucleotides are TGTGCCAGCAGTTTAGTAGGGGAGAACGAGCAGTACTTC.

This clonotype was seen a few times. The V call is TRBV7-2, the J call TRBJ2-3, with 7 nucleotides matching TRBD2. Germline CDR1 and CDR2: SGHTA and FQGNSA. Germline trimming cut 0 bases from V and 7 bases from J; bases unmatched to any gene: 4. There are 14 residues in the CDR3. CDR3 region: CASSLAGGEYTQYF. As DNA, the CDR3 is TGTGCCAGCAGCTTAGCGGGAGGGGAGTATACGCAGTATTTT. Full variable domain (rest looked up from reference TRBV7-2 and TRBJ2-3): GAGVSQSPSNKVTEKGKDVELRCDPISGHTALYWYRQSLGQGLEFLIYFQGNSAPDKSGLPSDRFSAERTGGSVSTLTIQRTQQEDSAVYLCASSLAGGEYTQYFGPGTRLTVL.

The J gene is TRBJ2-7, the V gene TRBV9; unclear D gene. The CDR3 spans 16 residues. CDR1 SGDLS and CDR2 YYNGEE come from the germline V gene. Deletions cut 3 bases from V and 5 bases from J, with 21 bases between. As DNA, the CDR3 is TGTGCCAGCAGCGCCGTAAAGGGTTCCGGATCGGACGAGCAGTACTTC. Protein: CASSAVKGSGSDEQYF.

A few counts support this clonotype. V is TRBV6-1 and J is TRBJ1-5; D might be TRBD1 (5 bases). The CDR3 is 13 residues long. CDR1 MNHNS and CDR2 SASEGT come from the germline V gene. V was shortened by 6 bases and J by 6 bases, with 12 bases between the two germline ends. In DNA, the CDR3 is TGTGCCAGCAGCCTAAGGGGAACTCAGCCCCAGCATTTT. Translation: CASSLRGTQPQHF.

CDR3 in amino acids: CASSLLGRTEAFF. CDR3 coding DNA: TGTGCCAGCAGTCTGCTGGGGAGGACTGAAGCTTTCTTT. The gene calls are TRBV12-3 or TRBV12-4 and TRBJ1-1; D unclear. Trimming stripped 5 bases from V and 5 bases from J, with 12 bases between. The CDR3 runs 13 residues.

The chain has TRBV9 and TRBJ2-3; perhaps TRBD1 as D (6 bases). The CDR3 has 11 residues. V lost 5 bases, J lost 10 bases, and 11 bases lay in between. CDR1 is SGDLS and CDR2 is YYNGEE in the germline V gene. CDR3 in amino acids: CASSGDKAQYF. The CDR3, as DNA: TGTGCCAGCAGTGGGGACAAAGCGCAGTATTTT. The full variable domain, completed using reference TRBV9 and TRBJ2-3, is DSGVTQTPKHLITATGQRVTLRCSPRSGDLSVYWYQQSLDQGLQFLIQYYNGEERAKGNILERFSAQQFPDLHSELNLSSLELGDSALYFCASSGDKAQYFGPGTRLTVL.

V gene TRBV9 combines with J gene TRBJ2-3; 9 bases are a match to TRBD2. V was clipped by 4 bases and J by 2 bases; unmatched bases: 5. Per the germline V gene, CDR1 is SGDLS and CDR2 is YYNGEE. This CDR3 contains 15 residues. The CDR3, as DNA: TGTGCCAGCAGCTCGGGACTAGCCTTCACAGATACGCAGTATTTT. As protein: CASSSGLAFTDTQYF.

There are a few counts of this clonotype. The rearrangement links TRBV4-1 to TRBJ2-1, with 9 bases matching TRBD2. V shed 0 bases and J 4 bases; nucleotides not matched to a gene: 4. Germline-derived CDR1 and CDR2 are MGHRA and YSYEKL. The CDR3 totals 16 residues. CDR3 sequence: CASSQDTSGRYNEQFF. CDR3 sequence (DNA): TGCGCCAGCAGCCAAGATACTAGCGGGCGTTACAATGAGCAGTTCTTC.

The rearrangement uses TRBV5-1 and TRBJ2-2; tentatively, D is TRBD2 (6 bases). The germline CDR1 and CDR2 sequences are SGHRS and YFSETQ. CDR3 size: 15 residues. V was pared by 2 bases and J by 5 bases, with 13 bases between. CDR3 DNA: TGCGCCAGCAGCTTCGCGGGACCTACGACCGGGGAGCTGTTTTTT. Its protein is CASSFAGPTTGELFF. The full variable domain, completed using reference TRBV5-1 and TRBJ2-2, is KAGVTQTPRYLIKTRGQQVTLSCSPISGHRSVSWYQQTPGQGLQFLFEYFSETQRNKGNFPGRFSGRQFSNSRSEMNVSTLELGDSALYLCASSFAGPTTGELFFGEGSRLTVL.

This sequence joins TRBV6-2 or TRBV6-3 and TRBJ1-1, with 8 bases fitting TRBD1. This CDR3 region has 16 residues. V lost 6 bases and J lost 5; bases outside the gene matches: 14. Per germline, CDR1 MNHEY and CDR2 SVGEGT. CDR3 loop: CASSHGGRGRKTEAFF. CDR3 nucleotide sequence: TGTGCCAGCAGCCACGGAGGCAGGGGGCGAAAAACTGAAGCTTTCTTT.

About this clonotype itself: A much larger clone lies a single base off, so this may be a read error. The gene calls are TRBV15 and TRBJ2-3; the D gene is possibly TRBD1 (5 bases). CDR1 and CDR2 (germline): LNHNV, YYDKDF (reference sequence). Deletions cut 7 bases from V and 0 bases from J, with 14 bases between. This CDR3 region has 15 residues. The DNA of the CDR3 is TGTGCCACCATCCTAGACAGAACCAGCACAGATACGCAGTATTTT. Its translation: CATILDRTSTDTQYF.

This clonotype appeared many times. The rearrangement joins TRBV12-3 or TRBV12-4 to TRBJ2-7, with 7 bases fitting TRBD1. The CDR3 contains 14 residues. The ends lost 6 bases at V and 0 bases at J; junction bases unmatched: 5. CDR3 residues: CASRSTGSSYEQYF. The CDR3 DNA reads TGTGCCAGCAGATCGACAGGGAGCTCCTACGAGCAGTACTTC.

This chain links TRBV12-3 or TRBV12-4 with TRBJ1-1; D not resolved. CDR3 length: 11 amino acids. V lost 1 base, J lost 7 bases, and 4 bases lay in between. The CDR3 sequence is CASSLDVEAFF. CDR3 bases: TGTGCCAGCAGTTTAGACGTTGAAGCTTTCTTT.

The chain links TRBV18 to TRBJ2-2; TRBD2 aligns across 14 bases. The germline V gene encodes CDR1 KGHSH and CDR2 LQKENI. The trim removed 3 bases at V and 10 bases at J, leaving 1 base unmatched. CDR3 length: 14 amino acids. CDR3 nucleotides: TGTGCCAGCTCACCGGGACTAGCGGGAGAGGAGCTGTTTTTT. Translation: CASSPGLAGEELFF.

In this sample, this clonotype turned up a few times. This chain links TRBV7-9 with TRBJ2-7; perhaps TRBD1 as D (5 bases). Germline CDR1 SEHNR, CDR2 FQNEAQ (reference sequence). The V gene lost 5 bases and the J gene lost 9 bases, with 26 bases spanning the gap. This CDR3 comprises 16 residues. The DNA for the CDR3 is TGTGCCAGCAGCCTAGGGGCGTGGGAACTCCTACGAGGGCAGTACTTC. This sequence encodes CASSLGAWELLRGQYF.

This chain links TRBV7-8 with TRBJ2-1, with TRBD2 matching 13 bases. Unmatched junction bases numbered 8, after V lost 4 bases and J lost 5 bases. The CDR3 extends over 17 amino acids. CDR1 SGHVS and CDR2 FQNEAQ come from the germline V gene. In nucleotides, the CDR3 is TGTGCCAGCAGCTCTAATCCCGGACTAGCGGGAGACAATGAGCAGTTCTTC. It encodes CASSSNPGLAGDNEQFF.

This sequence joins TRBV9 and TRBJ1-6; D ambiguous. V lost 0 bases and J lost 7, with 8 bases in between. CDR3 size: 14 residues. Germline values: CDR1 SGDLS, CDR2 YYNGEE. CDR3: CASSVGPTNSPLHF. The DNA for the CDR3 is TGTGCCAGCAGCGTAGGGCCTACAAATTCACCCCTCCACTTT. Together with reference TRBV9 and TRBJ1-6, the CDR3 gives the full variable domain: DSGVTQTPKHLITATGQRVTLRCSPRSGDLSVYWYQQSLDQGLQFLIQYYNGEERAKGNILERFSAQQFPDLHSELNLSSLELGDSALYFCASSVGPTNSPLHFGNGTRLTVT.

J is TRBJ1-4 and V is TRBV6-1, with 9 positions matching TRBD1. The CDR3 consists of 13 residues. J gave up 8 bases and V 6 bases, and 4 bases lay outside the gene matches. CDR1 is MNHNS and CDR2 is SASEGT in the germline V gene. CDR3 nucleotides: TGTGCCAGCAGCCGGGACAGGGTGGAAAAACTGTTTTTT. Amino acid sequence: CASSRDRVEKLFF.

This rearrangement joins TRBV11-2 to TRBJ2-1, with 7 bases identical to TRBD2. The CDR3 consists of 15 residues. The germline gives CDR1 SGHAT, CDR2 FQNNGV. The V gene end was trimmed by 1 base and the J gene end by 5 bases; junction bases not matched to a gene: 5. CDR3 DNA sequence: TGTGCCAGCAGCTTAGGTGGGGGGGTAAACAATGAGCAGTTCTTC. Its translation is CASSLGGGVNNEQFF.

The chain uses TRBV20-1 and TRBJ2-7; a weak D match, TRBD2 (5 bases). CDR3 length equals 14 residues. Trimming stripped 0 bases from V and 7 bases from J, with 16 bases between. Germline CDR1 DFQATT, CDR2 SNEGSKA (reference sequence). The CDR3 loop is CSARDLEAAREQYF. CDR3 bases: TGCAGTGCTAGAGATTTGGAAGCGGCCCGAGAGCAGTACTTC.